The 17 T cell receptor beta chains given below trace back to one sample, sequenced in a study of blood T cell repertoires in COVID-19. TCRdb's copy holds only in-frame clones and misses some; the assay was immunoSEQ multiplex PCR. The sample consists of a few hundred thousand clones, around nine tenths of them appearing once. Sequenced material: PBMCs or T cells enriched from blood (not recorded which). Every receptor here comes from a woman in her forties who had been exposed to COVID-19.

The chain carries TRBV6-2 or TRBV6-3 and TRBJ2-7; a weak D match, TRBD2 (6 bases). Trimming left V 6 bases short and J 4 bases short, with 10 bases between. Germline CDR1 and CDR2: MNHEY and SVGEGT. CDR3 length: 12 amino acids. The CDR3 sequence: CASSTLAYEQYF. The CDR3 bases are TGTGCCAGCAGCACACTAGCTTACGAGCAGTACTTC.

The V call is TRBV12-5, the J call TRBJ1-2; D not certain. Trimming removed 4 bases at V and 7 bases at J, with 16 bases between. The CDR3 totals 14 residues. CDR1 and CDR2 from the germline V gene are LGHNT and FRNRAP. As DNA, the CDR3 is TGTGCTAGTGGTTCCTTCGGCTTTGGAGCTGGCTACACCTTC. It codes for CASGSFGFGAGYTF.

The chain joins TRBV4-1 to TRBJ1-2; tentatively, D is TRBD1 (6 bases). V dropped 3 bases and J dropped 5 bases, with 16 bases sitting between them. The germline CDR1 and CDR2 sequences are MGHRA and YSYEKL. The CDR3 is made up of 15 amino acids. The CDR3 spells CASSQPGQFLYGYTF. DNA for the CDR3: TGCGCCAGCAGCCAGCCCGGACAGTTCCTATATGGCTACACCTTC.

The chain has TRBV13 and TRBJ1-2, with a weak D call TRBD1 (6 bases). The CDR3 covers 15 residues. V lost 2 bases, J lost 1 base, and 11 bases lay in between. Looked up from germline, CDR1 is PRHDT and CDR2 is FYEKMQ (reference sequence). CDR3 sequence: CASSLKGRGNYGYTF. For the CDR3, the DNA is TGTGCCAGCAGCTTAAAGGGCAGGGGTAACTATGGCTACACCTTC. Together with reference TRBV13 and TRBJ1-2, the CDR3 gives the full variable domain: AAGVIQSPRHLIKEKRETATLKCYPIPRHDTVYWYQQGPGQDPQFLISFYEKMQSDKGSIPDRFSAQQFSDYHSELNMSSLELGDSALYFCASSLKGRGNYGYTFGSGTRLTVV.

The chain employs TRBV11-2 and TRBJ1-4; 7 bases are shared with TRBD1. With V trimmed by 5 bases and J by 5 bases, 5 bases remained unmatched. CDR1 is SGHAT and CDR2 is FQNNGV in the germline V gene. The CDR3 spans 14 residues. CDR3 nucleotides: TGTGCCAGCAGCCGGGGACAGCTGAATGAAAAACTGTTTTTT. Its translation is CASSRGQLNEKLFF.

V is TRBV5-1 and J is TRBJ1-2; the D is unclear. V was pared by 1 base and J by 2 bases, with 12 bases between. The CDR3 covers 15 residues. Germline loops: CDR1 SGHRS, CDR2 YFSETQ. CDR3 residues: CASSLIGLSNYGYTF. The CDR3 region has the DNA TGCGCCAGCAGCTTGATTGGGCTTTCAAACTATGGCTACACCTTC.

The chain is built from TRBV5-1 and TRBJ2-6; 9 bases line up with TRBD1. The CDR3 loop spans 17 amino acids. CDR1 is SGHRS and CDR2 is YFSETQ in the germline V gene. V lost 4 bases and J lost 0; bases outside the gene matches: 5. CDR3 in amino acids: CASSPDRGYSGANVLTF. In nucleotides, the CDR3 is TGCGCCAGCAGCCCGGACAGGGGCTACTCTGGGGCCAACGTCCTGACTTTC.

This CDR3 reads CASSLGARYEQYV. Here the CDR3 DNA reads TGTGCCAGCAGCTTGGGGGCGCGCTACGAGCAGTACGTC. V and J are TRBV7-9 and TRBJ2-7; perhaps TRBD1 as D (6 bases). CDR1 and CDR2 (germline): SEHNR, FQNEAQ (reference sequence). With 3 bases removed from V and 3 bases from J, the gap between germline ends came to 9 bases. The CDR3 extends over 13 amino acids.

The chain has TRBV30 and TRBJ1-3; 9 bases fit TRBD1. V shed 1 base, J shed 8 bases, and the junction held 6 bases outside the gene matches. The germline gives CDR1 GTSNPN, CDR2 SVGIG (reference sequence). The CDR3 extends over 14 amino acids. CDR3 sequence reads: CAWSAGTGKDTIYF. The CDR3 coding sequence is TGTGCCTGGAGTGCGGGGACAGGGAAGGACACCATATATTTT.

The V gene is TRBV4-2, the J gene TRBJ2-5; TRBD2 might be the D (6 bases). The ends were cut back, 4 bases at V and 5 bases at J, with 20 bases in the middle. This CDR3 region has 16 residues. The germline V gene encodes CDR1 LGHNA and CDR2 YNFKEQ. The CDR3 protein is CASSREEVARGETQYF. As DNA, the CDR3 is TGTGCCAGCAGCCGGGAGGAGGTAGCTCGAGGGGAGACCCAGTACTTC.

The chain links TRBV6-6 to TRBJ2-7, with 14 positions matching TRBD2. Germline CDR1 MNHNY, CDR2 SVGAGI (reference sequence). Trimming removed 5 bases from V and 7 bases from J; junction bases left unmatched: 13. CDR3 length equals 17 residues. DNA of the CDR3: TGTGCCAGCAGTCCACGACTAGCGGGAGGGGGAGGAGGGGAGCAGTACGTC. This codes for CASSPRLAGGGGGEQYV.

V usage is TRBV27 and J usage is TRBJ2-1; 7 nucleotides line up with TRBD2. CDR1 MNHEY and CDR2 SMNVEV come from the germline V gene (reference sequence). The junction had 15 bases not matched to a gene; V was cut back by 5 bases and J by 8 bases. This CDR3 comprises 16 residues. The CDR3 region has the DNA TGTGCCAGCAGTACCCCCGTTAGCGGGCCTTGGCATGAGCAGTTCTTC. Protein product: CASSTPVSGPWHEQFF.

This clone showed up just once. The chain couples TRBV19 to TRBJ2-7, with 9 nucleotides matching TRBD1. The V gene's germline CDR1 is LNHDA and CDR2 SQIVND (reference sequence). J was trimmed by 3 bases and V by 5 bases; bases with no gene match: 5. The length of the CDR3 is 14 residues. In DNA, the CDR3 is TGTGCCAGTAGTCCCGGGACAGGGAGCTACGAGCAGTACTTC. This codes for CASSPGTGSYEQYF. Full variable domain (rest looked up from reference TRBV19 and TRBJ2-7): DGGITQSPKYLFRKEGQNVTLSCEQNLNHDAMYWYRQDPGQGLRLIYYSQIVNDFQKGDIAEGYSVSREKKESFPLTVTSAQKNPTAFYLCASSPGTGSYEQYFGPGTRLTVT.

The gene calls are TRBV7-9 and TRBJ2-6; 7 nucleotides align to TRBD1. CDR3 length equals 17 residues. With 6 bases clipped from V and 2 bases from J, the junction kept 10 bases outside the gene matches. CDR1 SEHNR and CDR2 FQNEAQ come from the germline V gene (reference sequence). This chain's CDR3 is CASSDRVLLAGANVLTF. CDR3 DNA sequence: TGTGCCAGCAGTGACAGGGTCCTCCTCGCTGGGGCCAACGTCCTGACTTTC.

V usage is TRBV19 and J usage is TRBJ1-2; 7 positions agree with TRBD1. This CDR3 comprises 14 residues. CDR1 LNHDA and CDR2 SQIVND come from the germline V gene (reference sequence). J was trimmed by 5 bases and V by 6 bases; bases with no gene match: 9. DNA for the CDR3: TGTGCCAGTAGACCTCAGGGACAGCTTTATGGCTACACCTTC. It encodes CASRPQGQLYGYTF.

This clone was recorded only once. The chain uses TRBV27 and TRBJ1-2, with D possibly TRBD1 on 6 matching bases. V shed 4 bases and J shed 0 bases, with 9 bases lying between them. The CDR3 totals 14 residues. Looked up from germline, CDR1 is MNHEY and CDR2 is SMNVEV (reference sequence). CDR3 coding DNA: TGTGCCAGCAGTTCGGACAGAGCTAACTATGGCTACACCTTC. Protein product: CASSSDRANYGYTF.

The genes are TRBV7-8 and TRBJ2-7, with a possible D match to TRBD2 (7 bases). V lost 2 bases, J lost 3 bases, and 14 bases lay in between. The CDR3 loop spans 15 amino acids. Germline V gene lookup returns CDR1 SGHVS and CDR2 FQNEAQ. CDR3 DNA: TGTGCCAGCAGCTTATCACGGGGGGCGAGCTACGAGCAGTACGTC. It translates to CASSLSRGASYEQYV.